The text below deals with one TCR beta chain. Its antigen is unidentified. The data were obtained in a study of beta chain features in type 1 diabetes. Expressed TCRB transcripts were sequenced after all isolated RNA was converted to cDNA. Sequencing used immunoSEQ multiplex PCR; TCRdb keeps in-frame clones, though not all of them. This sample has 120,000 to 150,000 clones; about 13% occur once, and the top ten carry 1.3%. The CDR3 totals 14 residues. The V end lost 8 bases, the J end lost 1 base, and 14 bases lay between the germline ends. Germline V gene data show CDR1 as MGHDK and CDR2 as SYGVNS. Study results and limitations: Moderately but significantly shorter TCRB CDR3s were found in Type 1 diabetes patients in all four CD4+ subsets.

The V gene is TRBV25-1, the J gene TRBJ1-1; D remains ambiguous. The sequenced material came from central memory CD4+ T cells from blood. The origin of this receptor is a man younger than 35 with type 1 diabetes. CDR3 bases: TGTGCCAGCCGGTTAGTCGGGAGGAACACTGAAGCTTTCTTT. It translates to CASRLVGRNTEAFF.